Sequencing of this T cell receptor (beta chain) was carried out in a study of T cell responses to AZD1222 COVID-19 vaccine. The method was immunoSEQ multiplex PCR; TCRdb's version includes in-frame clones alone and lacks a portion of them. Of about 70,000 clones detected, around 85% appear once; the ten largest clones hold around 21%. The V and J ends lost 4 bases and 5 bases respectively, with 12 bases between them. Germline V gene lookup returns CDR1 SGHRS and CDR2 YFSETQ. This CDR3 region has 13 residues. Turning to this clone: Antigen: not known.

Study-level results: A rise in Spike-specific TCR breadth and depth followed two AZD1222 doses. Repertoire sampling happened only post peak T cell response.

Here the sequenced sample was peripheral blood, taken on day 0 of AZD1222 vaccination. The clonotype comes from an adult in good health. The chain has TRBV5-1 and TRBJ2-5; D not certain. CDR3 sequence reads: CASSRIELETQYF. The DNA for the CDR3 is TGCGCCAGCAGCAGGATTGAACTGGAGACCCAGTACTTC. Full variable domain (missing parts from reference TRBV5-1 and TRBJ2-5): KAGVTQTPRYLIKTRGQQVTLSCSPISGHRSVSWYQQTPGQGLQFLFEYFSETQRNKGNFPGRFSGRQFSNSRSEMNVSTLELGDSALYLCASSRIELETQYFGPGTRLLVL.